This T cell receptor beta chain derives from a study of blood T cell repertoires in COVID-19. Across the study: COVID-19 samples collected from the United States, Italy and Spain covered acute and convalescent phases.

The authors' processing: It was from reference gene primer amplification that nucleated cell counts were estimated. The repertoire was sequenced with immunoSEQ multiplex PCR; TCRdb's copy has only in-frame clones and lacks some. V, J and clone size reflect that table, while D and trimming were determined from the DNA. The repertoire holds 110,000 to 150,000 clones, with around 90% as singletons. This CDR3 is built from 13 residues. J gave up 6 bases and V 9 bases, and 9 bases lay outside the gene matches. Germline V CDR1 and CDR2: MDHEN, SYDVKM. The chain recombines TRBV28 with TRBJ2-3; 7 bases agree with TRBD1. The sequence came from a man aged 70-80 years with acute or convalescent COVID-19. The sample comprised peripheral blood. CDR3 sequence: CASARQGADTQYF. CDR3 in DNA: TGTGCCAGTGCAAGACAGGGAGCGGATACGCAGTATTTT.